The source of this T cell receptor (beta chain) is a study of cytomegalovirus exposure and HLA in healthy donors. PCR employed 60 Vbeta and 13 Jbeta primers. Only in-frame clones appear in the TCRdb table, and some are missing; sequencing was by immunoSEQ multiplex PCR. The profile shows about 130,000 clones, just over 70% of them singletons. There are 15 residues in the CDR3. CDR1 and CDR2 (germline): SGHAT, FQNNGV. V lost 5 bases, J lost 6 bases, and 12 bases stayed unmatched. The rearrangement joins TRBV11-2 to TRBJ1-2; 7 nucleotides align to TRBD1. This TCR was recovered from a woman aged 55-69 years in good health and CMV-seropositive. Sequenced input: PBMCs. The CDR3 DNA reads TGTGCCAGCAGCAGACAGGGAAGGGAGAGTAATGGCTACACCTTC. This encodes CASSRQGRESNGYTF.